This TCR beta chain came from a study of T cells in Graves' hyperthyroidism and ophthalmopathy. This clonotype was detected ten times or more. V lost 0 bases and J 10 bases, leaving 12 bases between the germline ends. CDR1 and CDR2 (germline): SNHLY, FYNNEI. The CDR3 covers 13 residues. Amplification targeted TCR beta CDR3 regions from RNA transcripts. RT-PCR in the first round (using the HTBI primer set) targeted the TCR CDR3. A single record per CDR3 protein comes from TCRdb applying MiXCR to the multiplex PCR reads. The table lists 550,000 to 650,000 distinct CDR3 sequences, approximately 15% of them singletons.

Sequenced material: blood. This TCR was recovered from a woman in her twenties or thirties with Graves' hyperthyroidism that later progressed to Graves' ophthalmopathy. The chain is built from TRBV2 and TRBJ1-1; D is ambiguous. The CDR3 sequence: CASSEATGLSAFF. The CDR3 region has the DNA TGTGCCAGCAGTGAAGCTACGGGATTGTCAGCTTTCTTT.